This T cell receptor beta chain was profiled in a study of identical twins. The study's findings and limits: Twins shared out-of-frame alpha sequences with excess low generation probability.

TCRdb re-called the 5' RACE reads with MiXCR, one entry per CDR3 protein. The sample has about 240,000 distinct CDR3 sequences; roughly a tenth are singletons. Healthy Caucasian donors formed the entire cohort. This clonotype showed up just a few times. Antigen: not known. Looked up from germline, CDR1 is ENHRY and CDR2 is SYGVKD. This CDR3 comprises 15 residues. V shed 6 bases, J shed 12 bases, and the junction held 16 bases outside the gene matches. The receptor's source is a middle-aged man in good health. V is TRBV10-3 and J is TRBJ1-1; 10 positions agree with TRBD1. The sample consisted of memory T cells sorted from blood. In DNA, the CDR3 is TGTGCCATCAGAACAACCCCGGGACAGGGGATTTGGACTTTCTTT. Encoded protein: CAIRTTPGQGIWTFF.